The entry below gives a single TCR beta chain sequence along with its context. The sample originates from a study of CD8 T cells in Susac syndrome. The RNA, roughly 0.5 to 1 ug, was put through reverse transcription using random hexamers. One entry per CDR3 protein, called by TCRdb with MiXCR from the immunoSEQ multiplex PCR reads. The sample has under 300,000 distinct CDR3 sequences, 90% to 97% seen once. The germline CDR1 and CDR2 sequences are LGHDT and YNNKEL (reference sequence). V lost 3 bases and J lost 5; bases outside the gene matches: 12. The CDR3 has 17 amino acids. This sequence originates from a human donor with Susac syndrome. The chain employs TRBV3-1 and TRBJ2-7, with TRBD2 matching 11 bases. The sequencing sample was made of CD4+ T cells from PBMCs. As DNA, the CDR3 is TGTGCCAGCAGCCATCTCGCCGGGACTAGCGGAAACCACGAGCAGTACTTC. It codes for CASSHLAGTSGNHEQYF.